This T cell receptor beta chain was sequenced for a study of early T cells in non-severe SARS-CoV-2 infection. Study-wide background: Sequencing of unsorted whole blood was done on bulk RNA, leaving chains unpaired. Overall study findings and caveats: CD4 and private specificities were missed by VDJdb matching, which favored anti-spike CD8 responses.

This clonotype turned up a few times. Its antigen is still unknown. V shed 1 base and J shed 4 bases, with 13 bases lying between them. CDR3 size: 14 residues. The germline CDR1 and CDR2 sequences are DFQATT and SNEGSKA (reference sequence). Separate cDNA molecules each had unique molecular identifiers attached to them. TCRdb recomputed calls from the 5' RACE reads with MiXCR, one row per CDR3 protein. This table has some 77,000 distinct CDR3 sequences, around 8.7% appearing once. Sequences were obtained from whole blood. The chain joins TRBV20-1 to TRBJ1-1, with unresolved D. The sequence derives from an adult who was a healthcare worker with PCR-confirmed SARS-CoV-2 infection or an uninfected control (not recorded which). The CDR3 region is CSARGPMEPTEAFF. CDR3 sequence (DNA): TGCAGTGCTAGAGGTCCGATGGAGCCCACTGAAGCTTTCTTT.